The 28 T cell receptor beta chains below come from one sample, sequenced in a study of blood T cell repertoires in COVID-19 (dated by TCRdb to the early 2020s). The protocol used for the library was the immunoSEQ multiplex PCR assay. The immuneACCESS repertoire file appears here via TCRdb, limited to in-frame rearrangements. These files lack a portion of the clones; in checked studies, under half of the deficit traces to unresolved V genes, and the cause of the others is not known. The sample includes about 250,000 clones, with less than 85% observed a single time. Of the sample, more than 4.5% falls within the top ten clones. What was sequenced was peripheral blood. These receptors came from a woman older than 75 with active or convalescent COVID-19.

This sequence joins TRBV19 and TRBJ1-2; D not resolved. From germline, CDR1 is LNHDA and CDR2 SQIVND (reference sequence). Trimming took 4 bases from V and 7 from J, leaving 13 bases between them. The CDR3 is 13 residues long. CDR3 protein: CASSRTPAGGYTF. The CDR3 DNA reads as TGTGCCAGTAGTAGAACCCCAGCGGGTGGCTACACCTTC.

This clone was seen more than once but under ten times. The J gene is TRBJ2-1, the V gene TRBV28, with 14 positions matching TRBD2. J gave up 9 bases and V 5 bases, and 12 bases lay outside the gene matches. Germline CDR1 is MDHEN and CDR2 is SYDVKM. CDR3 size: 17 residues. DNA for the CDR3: TGTGCCAGCAGTCTGGAACCGGGACTAGCGGGAGTAGCTGAGCAGTTCTTC. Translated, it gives CASSLEPGLAGVAEQFF.

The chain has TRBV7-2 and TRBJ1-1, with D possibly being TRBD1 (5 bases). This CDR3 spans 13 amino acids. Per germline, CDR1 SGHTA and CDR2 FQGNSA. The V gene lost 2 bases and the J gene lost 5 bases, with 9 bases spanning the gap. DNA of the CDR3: TGTGCCAGCAGCTTAATGGGGGGTACTGAAGCTTTCTTT. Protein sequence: CASSLMGGTEAFF.

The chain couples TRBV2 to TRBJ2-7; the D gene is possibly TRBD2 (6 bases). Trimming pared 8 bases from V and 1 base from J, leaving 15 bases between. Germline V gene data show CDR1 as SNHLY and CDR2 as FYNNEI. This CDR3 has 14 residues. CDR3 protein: CASHISGLSYEQYF. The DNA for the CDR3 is TGTGCCAGCCATATTAGCGGACTTTCCTACGAGCAGTACTTC.

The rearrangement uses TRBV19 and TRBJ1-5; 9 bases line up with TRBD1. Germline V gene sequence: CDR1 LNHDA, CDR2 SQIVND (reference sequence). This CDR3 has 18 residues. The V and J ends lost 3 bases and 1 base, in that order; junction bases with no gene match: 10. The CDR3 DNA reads TGTGCCAGTAGTATTCTTGGGACAGGGATAGGGAGCAATCAGCCCCAGCATTTT. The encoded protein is CASSILGTGIGSNQPQHF.

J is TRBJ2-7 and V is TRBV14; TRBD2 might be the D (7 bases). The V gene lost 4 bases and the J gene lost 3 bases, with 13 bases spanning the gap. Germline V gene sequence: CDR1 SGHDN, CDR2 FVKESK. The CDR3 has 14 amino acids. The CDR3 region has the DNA TGTGCCAGCAGCCTACAGGGACTAAGCTACGAGCAGTACTTC. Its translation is CASSLQGLSYEQYF.

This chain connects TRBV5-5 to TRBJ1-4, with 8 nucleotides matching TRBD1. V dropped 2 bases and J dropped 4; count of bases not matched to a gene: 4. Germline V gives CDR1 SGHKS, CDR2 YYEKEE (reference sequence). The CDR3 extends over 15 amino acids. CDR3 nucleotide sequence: TGTGCCAGCAGCTTTTCGACAGGGGTTAATGAAAAACTGTTTTTT. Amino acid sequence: CASSFSTGVNEKLFF.

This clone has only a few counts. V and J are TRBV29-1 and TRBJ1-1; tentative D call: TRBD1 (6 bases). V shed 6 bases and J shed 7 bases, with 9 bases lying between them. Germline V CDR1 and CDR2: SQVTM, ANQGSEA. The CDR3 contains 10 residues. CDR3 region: CSVRQVEAFF. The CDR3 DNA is TGCAGCGTGCGACAGGTTGAAGCTTTCTTT.

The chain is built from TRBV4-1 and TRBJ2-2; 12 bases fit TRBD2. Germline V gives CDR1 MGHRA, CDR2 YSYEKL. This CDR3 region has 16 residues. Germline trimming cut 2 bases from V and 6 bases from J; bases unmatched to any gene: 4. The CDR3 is CASSQQTSGSSGELFF. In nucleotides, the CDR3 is TGCGCCAGCAGCCAACAGACTAGCGGGAGCTCCGGGGAGCTGTTTTTT.

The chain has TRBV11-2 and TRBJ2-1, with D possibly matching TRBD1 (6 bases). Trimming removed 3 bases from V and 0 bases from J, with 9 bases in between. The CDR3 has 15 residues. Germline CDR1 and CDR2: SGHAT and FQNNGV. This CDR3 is CASSLDSSSYNEQFF. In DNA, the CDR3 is TGTGCCAGCAGCTTGGACAGCAGCTCCTACAATGAGCAGTTCTTC.

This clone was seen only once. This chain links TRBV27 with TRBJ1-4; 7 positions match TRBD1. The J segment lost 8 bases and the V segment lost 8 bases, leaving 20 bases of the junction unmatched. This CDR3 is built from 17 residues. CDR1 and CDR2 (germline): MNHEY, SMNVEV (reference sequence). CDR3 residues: CASAHTANRGLGEKLFF. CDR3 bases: TGTGCCAGCGCCCATACTGCAAACAGGGGACTTGGGGAAAAACTGTTTTTT.

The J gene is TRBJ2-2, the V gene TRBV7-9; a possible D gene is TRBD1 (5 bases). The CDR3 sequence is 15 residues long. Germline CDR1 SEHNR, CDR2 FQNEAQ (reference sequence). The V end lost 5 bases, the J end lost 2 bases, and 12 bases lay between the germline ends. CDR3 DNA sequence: TGTGCCAGCAGCCTACTGACAGTAAACACCGGGGAGCTGTTTTTT. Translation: CASSLLTVNTGELFF.

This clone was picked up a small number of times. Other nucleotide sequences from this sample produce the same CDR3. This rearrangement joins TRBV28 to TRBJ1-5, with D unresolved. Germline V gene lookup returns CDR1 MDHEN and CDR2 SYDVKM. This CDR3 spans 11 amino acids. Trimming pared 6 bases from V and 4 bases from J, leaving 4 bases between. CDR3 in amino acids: CASSLNQPQHF. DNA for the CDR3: TGTGCCAGCAGCCTGAATCAGCCCCAGCATTTT.

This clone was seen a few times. The CDR3 spells CASSLEQGDSPLHF. As DNA, the CDR3 is TGTGCCAGCAGCTTGGAACAGGGGGACTCACCCCTCCACTTT. This sequence joins TRBV5-4 and TRBJ1-6; TRBD1 aligns across 8 bases. J gave up 10 bases and V 0 bases, and 3 bases lay outside the gene matches. The CDR3 is 14 residues long. Germline V gene sequence: CDR1 SGHNT, CDR2 YYREEE (reference sequence).

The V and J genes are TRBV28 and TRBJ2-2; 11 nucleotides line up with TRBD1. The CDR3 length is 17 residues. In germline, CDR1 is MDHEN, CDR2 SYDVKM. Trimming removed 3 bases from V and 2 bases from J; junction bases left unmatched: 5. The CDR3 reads CASSLSGTGGNTGELFF. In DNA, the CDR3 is TGTGCCAGCAGTTTGAGTGGGACAGGGGGAAACACCGGGGAGCTGTTTTTT.

CDR3 DNA sequence: TGTGCCAGCAGTTTAAGACAGGATAATTACTATGGCTACACCTTC. Its protein product is CASSLRQDNYYGYTF. This chain joins TRBV27 and TRBJ1-2, with D maybe TRBD1 (6 bases). The CDR3 is 15 amino acids. CDR1 and CDR2 (germline): MNHEY, SMNVEV (reference sequence). Trimming took 2 bases from V and 3 from J, leaving 13 bases between them.

The CDR3: CATSDPGLAGGDEQFF. The DNA of the CDR3 is TGTGCCACCAGTGATCCGGGACTAGCGGGAGGTGATGAGCAGTTCTTC. The gene calls are TRBV24-1 and TRBJ2-1; 15 bases are a match to TRBD2. The CDR3 consists of 16 residues. J was trimmed by 8 bases and V by 3 bases; bases with no gene match: 4. Germline loops: CDR1 KGHDR, CDR2 SFDVKD.

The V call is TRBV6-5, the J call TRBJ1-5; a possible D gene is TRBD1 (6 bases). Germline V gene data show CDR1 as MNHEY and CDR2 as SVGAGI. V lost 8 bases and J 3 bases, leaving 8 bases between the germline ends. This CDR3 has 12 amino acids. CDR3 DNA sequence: TGTGCCAGCGGGGGCTACAATCAGCCCCAGCATTTT. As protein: CASGGYNQPQHF.

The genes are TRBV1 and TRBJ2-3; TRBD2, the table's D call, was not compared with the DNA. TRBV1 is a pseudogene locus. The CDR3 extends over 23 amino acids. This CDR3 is CTSSQDGPSAQTSGVRITDTQYF. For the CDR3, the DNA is TGCACCAGCAGCCAAGATGGGCCCTCCGCACAGACTAGCGGGGTGCGAATCACAGATACGCAGTATTTT.

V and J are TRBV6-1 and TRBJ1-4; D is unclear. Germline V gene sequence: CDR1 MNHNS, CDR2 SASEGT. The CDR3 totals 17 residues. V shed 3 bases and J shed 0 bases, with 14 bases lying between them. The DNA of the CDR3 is TGTGCCAGCAGTGACGATCGCAGAATTGCAACTAATGAAAAACTGTTTTTT. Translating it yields CASSDDRRIATNEKLFF.

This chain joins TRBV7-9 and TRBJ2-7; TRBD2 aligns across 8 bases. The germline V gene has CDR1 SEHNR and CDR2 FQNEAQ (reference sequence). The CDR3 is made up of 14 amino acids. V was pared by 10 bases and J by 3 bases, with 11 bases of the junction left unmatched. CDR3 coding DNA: TGTGCCACCCAAGGGCGGCGGGGGGACTACGAGCAGTACTTC. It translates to CATQGRRGDYEQYF.

The CDR3 DNA follows: TGTGCCACCTCAACGGAGGGGCCCTCTAATCAGCCCCAGCATTTT. It codes for CATSTEGPSNQPQHF. The chain recombines TRBV19 with TRBJ1-5; perhaps TRBD1 as D (5 bases). The CDR3 totals 15 residues. In germline, CDR1 is LNHDA, CDR2 SQIVND (reference sequence). Trimming cost V 10 bases and J 4 bases, with 20 bases left between them.

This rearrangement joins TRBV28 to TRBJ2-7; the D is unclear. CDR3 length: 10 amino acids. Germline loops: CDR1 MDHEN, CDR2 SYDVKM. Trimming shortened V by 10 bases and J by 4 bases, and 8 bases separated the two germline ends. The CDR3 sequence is CATLRYEQYF. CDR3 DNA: TGTGCCACCTTGAGGTACGAGCAGTACTTC.

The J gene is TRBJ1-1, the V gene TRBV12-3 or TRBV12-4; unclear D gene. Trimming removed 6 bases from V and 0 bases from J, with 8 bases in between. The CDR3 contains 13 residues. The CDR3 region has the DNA TGTGCCAGCAGGTCCACAGTGAACACTGAAGCTTTCTTT. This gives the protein CASRSTVNTEAFF.

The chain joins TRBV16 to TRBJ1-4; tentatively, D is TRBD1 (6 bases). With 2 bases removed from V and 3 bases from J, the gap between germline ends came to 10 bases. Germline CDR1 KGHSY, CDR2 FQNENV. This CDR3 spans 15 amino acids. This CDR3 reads CASSQRGYANEKLFF. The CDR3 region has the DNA TGTGCCAGCAGCCAAAGGGGGTACGCTAATGAAAAACTGTTTTTT.

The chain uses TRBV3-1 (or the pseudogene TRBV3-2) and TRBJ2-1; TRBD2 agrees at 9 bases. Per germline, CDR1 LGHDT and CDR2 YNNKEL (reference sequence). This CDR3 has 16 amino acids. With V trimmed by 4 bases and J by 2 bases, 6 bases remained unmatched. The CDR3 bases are TGTGCCAGCAGCCTGAATAGCGGGGGCACCTACAATGAGCAGTTCTTC. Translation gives CASSLNSGGTYNEQFF.

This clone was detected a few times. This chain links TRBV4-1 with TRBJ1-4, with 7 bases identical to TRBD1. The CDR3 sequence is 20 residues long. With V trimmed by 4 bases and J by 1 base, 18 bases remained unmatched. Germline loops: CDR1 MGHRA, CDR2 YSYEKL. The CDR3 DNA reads TGCGCCAGCAGCCCATACTTCAGACAGGGTAGGCGCGGAACTAATGAAAAACTGTTTTTT. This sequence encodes CASSPYFRQGRRGTNEKLFF.

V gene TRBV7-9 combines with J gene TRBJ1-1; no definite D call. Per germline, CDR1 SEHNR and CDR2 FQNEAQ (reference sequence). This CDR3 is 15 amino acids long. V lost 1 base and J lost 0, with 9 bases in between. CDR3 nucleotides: TGTGCCAGCAGCTTAGGGCGAGGCGTGAACACTGAAGCTTTCTTT. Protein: CASSLGRGVNTEAFF.